This T cell receptor beta chain comes out of a study of blood T cell repertoires in COVID-19. For the study at large: Material from acute and convalescent COVID-19 was sourced from the United States, Italy and Spain. PBMCs, B-cell-depleted T cells, or T cells provided the cDNA or gDNA that made up the material.

The authors' processing: It was from reference gene primer amplification that nucleated cell counts were estimated. Data came from immunoSEQ multiplex PCR; TCRdb stores just in-frame clones and leaves some out. V and J calls and clone size are those listed in that table; D and trimming were worked out from the DNA. The sample yields fewer than 250,000 clones, less than 90% seen once. V was shortened by 6 bases and J by 1 base, with 15 bases between the two germline ends. CDR1 is KGHSH, CDR2 LQKENI, per germline. The CDR3 has 16 residues. Seattle patient enrollment occurred during active infection, with longitudinal follow-up thereafter.

The source is an elderly woman with COVID-19, enrolled during active disease. This chain uses TRBV18 with TRBJ2-2, with D perhaps matching TRBD1 (6 bases). The sequencing input was peripheral blood. Here the CDR3 reads CASSPRQDRNTGELFF. The CDR3 DNA reads as TGTGCCAGCTCCCCCAGACAGGATCGGAACACCGGGGAGCTGTTTTTT.